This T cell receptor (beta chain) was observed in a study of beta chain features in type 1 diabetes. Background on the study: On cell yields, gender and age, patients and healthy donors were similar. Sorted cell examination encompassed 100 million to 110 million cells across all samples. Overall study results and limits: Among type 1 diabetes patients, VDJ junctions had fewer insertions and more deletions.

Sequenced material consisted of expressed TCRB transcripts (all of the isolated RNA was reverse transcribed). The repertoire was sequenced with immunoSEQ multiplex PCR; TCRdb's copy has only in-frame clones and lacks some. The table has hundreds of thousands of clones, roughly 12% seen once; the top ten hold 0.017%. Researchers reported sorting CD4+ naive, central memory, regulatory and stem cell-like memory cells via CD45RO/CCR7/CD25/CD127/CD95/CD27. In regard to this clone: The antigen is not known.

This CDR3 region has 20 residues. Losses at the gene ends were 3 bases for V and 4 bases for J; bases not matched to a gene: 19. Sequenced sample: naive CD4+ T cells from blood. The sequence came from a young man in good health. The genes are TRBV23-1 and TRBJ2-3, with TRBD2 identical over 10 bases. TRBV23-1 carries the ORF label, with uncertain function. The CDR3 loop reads CASSHQAGGARFPPPDTQYF. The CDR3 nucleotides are TGCGCCAGCAGTCACCAAGCGGGGGGGGCTCGTTTCCCCCCCCCAGATACGCAGTATTTT.